This T cell receptor (beta chain) was sequenced during a study of vaccination and CD4 T cells after COVID-19. About the study: Post-COVID specimens were obtained a median 101 days after diagnosis (range 35 to 161).

This clonotype was counted between two and nine times. No antigen is known for it. Points from the study as a whole: Convalescent patients' vaccine-specific clones were spike mono-reactive in 304 of 307 cases. From a median of roughly 21 to 38, SARS-CoV-2-reactive clonotypes increased, though not significantly.

An Oncomine TCR Beta short-read assay was used to sequence the DNA from cultured CD4+ T cells. One entry per CDR3 protein, called by TCRdb with MiXCR from the PCR reads. This sample has around 21,000 distinct CDR3 sequences, with less than 65% found just once. Regarding treatment: approximately nine-day PBMC culture with coronavirus spike peptide pools or control peptides (ViraFEST assay). ViraFEST sequenced TCRs after peptide-pool expansion of antigen-specific T cells. The CDR3 consists of 14 residues. The V gene's germline CDR1 is MNHEY and CDR2 SVGEGT. Trimming left V 6 bases short and J 4 bases short, with 14 bases between.

The clonotype was recovered from a human donor who had recovered from COVID-19. The input for sequencing was CD4+ T cells from blood, cultured in vitro, taken after SARS-CoV-2 vaccination. This chain links TRBV6-2 or TRBV6-3 with TRBJ2-3, with D perhaps given as TRBD1 or TRBD2 (6 bases each). The CDR3 DNA reads TGTGCCAGCAGGGATAGGGGGGCCGCAGATACGCAGTATTTT. Translation: CASRDRGAADTQYF.